A single sample gave rise to the 31 T cell receptor beta chains below, sequenced in a study of T cell responses to AZD1222 COVID-19 vaccine. Measured with immunoSEQ multiplex PCR; TCRdb has only the in-frame clones, and not every one. The data show about 160,000 clones, 90% to 95% seen once. The source material was peripheral blood, sampled on day 0 of MenACWY control vaccination. These receptors were obtained from an adult in good health.

The genes are TRBV5-4 and TRBJ1-1; D perhaps matches TRBD1 (6 bases). Germline assignment: CDR1 SGHNT and CDR2 YYREEE (reference sequence). The CDR3 loop spans 15 amino acids. Trimming took off 4 bases at V and 5 bases at J, with 18 bases between the two ends. The CDR3 DNA follows: TGTGCCAGCAGCCGAGTGGGGGGGGCGCGAACTGAAGCTTTCTTT. This gives the protein CASSRVGGARTEAFF.

The chain has TRBV7-9 and TRBJ2-3; the match to TRBD2 covers 8 bases. This CDR3 region has 16 residues. Per the germline V gene, CDR1 is SEHNR and CDR2 is FQNEAQ (reference sequence). J lost 1 base, V lost 2 bases, and 5 bases had no gene match. CDR3 DNA sequence: TGTGCCAGCAGCTTAAGCCAAGCGGGAGGCACAGATACGCAGTATTTT. It codes for CASSLSQAGGTDTQYF.

This chain links TRBV12-3 or TRBV12-4 with TRBJ2-5, with D possibly TRBD1 on 5 matching bases. This CDR3 has 13 residues. Trimming removed 3 bases from V and 5 bases from J, with 10 bases in between. The CDR3: CASSFRVRETQYF. The CDR3 nucleotides read TGTGCCAGCAGTTTCAGGGTTCGGGAGACCCAGTACTTC.

This rearrangement joins TRBV19 to TRBJ1-2, with TRBD1 matching 10 bases. CDR3 length: 13 residues. J gave up 7 bases and V 5 bases, and 4 bases lay outside the gene matches. Germline values: CDR1 LNHDA, CDR2 SQIVND (reference sequence). CDR3 DNA: TGTGCCAGTAGTGGACAGGGGGTGGGTGGCTACACCTTC. Translating it yields CASSGQGVGGYTF.

The chain employs TRBV9 and TRBJ2-2; D remains ambiguous. Trimming took 1 base from V and 4 from J, leaving 5 bases between them. The CDR3 is made up of 13 amino acids. Germline CDR1 is SGDLS and CDR2 is YYNGEE. The CDR3 DNA reads TGTGCCAGCAGCGTAACGGGCACCGGGGAGCTGTTTTTT. Amino acid sequence: CASSVTGTGELFF.

The chain is built from TRBV19 and TRBJ1-5; D is undetermined. V lost 4 bases and J lost 0, with 7 bases in between. This CDR3 has 14 amino acids. Germline CDR1 and CDR2: LNHDA and SQIVND (reference sequence). CDR3: CASSKGDSNQPQHF. CDR3 sequence (DNA): TGTGCCAGTAGTAAAGGAGATAGCAATCAGCCCCAGCATTTT.

V gene TRBV7-2 combines with J gene TRBJ2-1; 11 bases fit TRBD2. The CDR3 covers 15 residues. CDR1 is SGHTA, CDR2 FQGNSA, per germline. V lost 5 bases to trimming and J lost 4 bases; unmatched junction nucleotides: 4. CDR3 amino acids: CASSTTSGGYNEQFF. CDR3 DNA sequence: TGTGCCAGCAGCACTACTAGCGGGGGTTACAATGAGCAGTTCTTC.

V is TRBV18 and J is TRBJ2-1; 7 bases fit TRBD2. There are 14 residues in the CDR3. Germline V gene data show CDR1 as KGHSH and CDR2 as LQKENI. The trim removed 3 bases at V and 8 bases at J, leaving 7 bases unmatched. The CDR3 bases are TGTGCCAGCTCACCTGGACTAGGTTGGGATGAGCAGTTCTTC. Protein product: CASSPGLGWDEQFF.

This clone was found once. The chain couples TRBV9 to TRBJ2-7, with no clear D. The CDR3 consists of 13 residues. The V gene lost 3 bases and the J gene lost 2 bases, with 9 bases spanning the gap. Germline loops: CDR1 SGDLS, CDR2 YYNGEE. The CDR3 protein is CASSGQNPYEQYF. DNA for the CDR3: TGTGCCAGCAGCGGACAAAATCCCTACGAGCAGTACTTC. Filled out from reference TRBV9 and TRBJ2-7, the complete variable domain reads DSGVTQTPKHLITATGQRVTLRCSPRSGDLSVYWYQQSLDQGLQFLIQYYNGEERAKGNILERFSAQQFPDLHSELNLSSLELGDSALYFCASSGQNPYEQYFGPGTRLTVT.

This clone came up once. The chain carries TRBV9 and TRBJ1-3; no firm D call. V gave up 4 bases and J gave up 2 bases, with 13 bases separating them. Germline V CDR1 and CDR2: SGDLS, YYNGEE. The CDR3 runs to 15 residues. The chain's CDR3 is CASSIGSKAGNTIYF. CDR3 bases: TGTGCCAGCAGCATCGGTTCGAAGGCTGGAAACACCATATATTTT. Filled out from reference TRBV9 and TRBJ1-3, the complete variable domain reads DSGVTQTPKHLITATGQRVTLRCSPRSGDLSVYWYQQSLDQGLQFLIQYYNGEERAKGNILERFSAQQFPDLHSELNLSSLELGDSALYFCASSIGSKAGNTIYFGEGSWLTVV.

V is TRBV6-5 and J is TRBJ2-1, with D possibly matching TRBD2 (5 bases). V shed 6 bases and J shed 6 bases, with 15 bases lying between them. The CDR3 length is 14 residues. Germline-derived CDR1 and CDR2 are MNHEY and SVGAGI. The CDR3 DNA reads as TGTGCCAGCAGGCTAGCAGCCGCGGCCAATGAGCAGTTCTTC. This sequence encodes CASRLAAAANEQFF.

The chain carries TRBV5-1 and TRBJ2-1; TRBD2 matches at 9 bases. In germline, CDR1 is SGHRS, CDR2 YFSETQ. V was pared by 5 bases and J by 1 base, with 7 bases of the junction left unmatched. This CDR3 is built from 16 residues. The CDR3 region is CASSTGAGGSYNEQFF. The CDR3, as DNA: TGCGCCAGCAGTACTGGGGCGGGAGGGTCCTACAATGAGCAGTTCTTC.

The genes are TRBV18 and TRBJ1-3, with unresolved D. V gave up 0 bases and J gave up 4 bases, with 10 bases separating them. Germline V lookup: CDR1 KGHSH, CDR2 LQKENI. CDR3 length: 15 amino acids. In DNA, the CDR3 is TGTGCCAGCTCACCACCCCAAGAGGCCGGAAACACCATATATTTT. It codes for CASSPPQEAGNTIYF.

The chain recombines TRBV5-1 with TRBJ1-2; D unresolved. This CDR3 has 14 amino acids. Germline V CDR1 and CDR2: SGHRS, YFSETQ. V was shortened by 4 bases and J by 0 bases, with 10 bases between the two germline ends. DNA for the CDR3: TGCGCCAGCAGCCCTGGGGTGCCTAACTATGGCTACACCTTC. It yields the protein CASSPGVPNYGYTF.

The chain employs TRBV12-5 and TRBJ1-3, with no clear D. Trimming took off 4 bases at V and 7 bases at J, with 8 bases between the two ends. CDR1 is LGHNT, CDR2 FRNRAP, per germline. The CDR3 covers 12 residues. CDR3 nucleotides: TGTGCTAGTGGTTCGAATGTTAACACCATATATTTT. This sequence encodes CASGSNVNTIYF.

The chain has TRBV28 and TRBJ2-7, with 8 nucleotides matching TRBD1. The V and J ends lost 8 bases and 1 base, in that order; junction bases with no gene match: 4. The CDR3 extends over 13 amino acids. Germline V gene lookup returns CDR1 MDHEN and CDR2 SYDVKM. The CDR3 region has the DNA TGTGCCAGCGGGACAGGCCTATCCTACGAGCAGTACTTC. Encoded protein: CASGTGLSYEQYF.

This chain links TRBV6-2 or TRBV6-3 with TRBJ1-3; no definite D call. V was cut by 1 base and J by 0 bases, with 7 bases left in between. This CDR3 is built from 15 residues. The V gene's germline CDR1 is MNHEY and CDR2 SVGEGT. CDR3 sequence: CASSYYFGSGNTIYF. The CDR3 DNA reads as TGTGCCAGCAGTTACTACTTCGGCTCTGGAAACACCATATATTTT.

The rearrangement joins TRBV10-3 to TRBJ1-2, with TRBD1 as a possible D gene (6 bases). Germline V gene sequence: CDR1 ENHRY, CDR2 SYGVKD. Deletions cut 4 bases from V and 4 bases from J, with 16 bases between. This CDR3 contains 15 residues. The CDR3 region has the DNA TGTGCCATCAGTGGTCCCGGGGGCAGTTTCTATGGCTACACCTTC. Protein: CAISGPGGSFYGYTF.

This chain links TRBV11-3 with TRBJ1-2; D is unclear. CDR1 and CDR2 (germline): SGHNT, YENEEA. The CDR3 sequence is 12 residues long. V lost 2 bases and J 6 bases, leaving 7 bases between the germline ends. The CDR3 loop is CASSLWGDGYTF. CDR3 nucleotide sequence: TGTGCCAGCAGCTTATGGGGAGATGGCTACACCTTC.

The chain uses TRBV4-1 and TRBJ2-5; 7 bases fit TRBD1. The V and J ends lost 4 bases and 3 bases, in that order; junction bases with no gene match: 5. CDR1 is MGHRA and CDR2 is YSYEKL in the germline V gene. The CDR3 loop spans 14 amino acids. CDR3 amino acids: CASSRPGTEETQYF. The CDR3 DNA is TGCGCCAGCAGCCGTCCCGGGACAGAAGAGACCCAGTACTTC.

This chain uses TRBV6-5 with TRBJ2-7; D ambiguous. V gave up 5 bases and J gave up 0 bases, with 11 bases separating them. Germline lookup yields CDR1 MNHEY and CDR2 SVGAGI. This CDR3 contains 14 residues. The CDR3 sequence: CASSPRRSSYEQYF. The CDR3 DNA follows: TGTGCCAGCAGTCCAAGACGTAGCTCCTACGAGCAGTACTTC.

The V gene is TRBV12-3 or TRBV12-4, the J gene TRBJ1-1, with 7 positions matching TRBD1. The V and J ends lost 8 bases and 5 bases, in that order; junction bases with no gene match: 8. CDR3 length: 13 amino acids. The CDR3 DNA reads as TGTGCCAGCGGAAGAGGGGGCCGAACTGAAGCTTTCTTT. Protein product: CASGRGGRTEAFF.

The genes are TRBV27 and TRBJ2-7; 10 nucleotides line up with TRBD1. The ends lost 0 bases at V and 6 bases at J; junction bases unmatched: 11. The length of the CDR3 is 17 residues. Germline V gene data show CDR1 as MNHEY and CDR2 as SMNVEV (reference sequence). CDR3 sequence: CASSLSTPGTGASEQYF. DNA for the CDR3: TGTGCCAGCAGTTTATCGACTCCCGGGACAGGGGCGTCCGAGCAGTACTTC.

This chain links TRBV5-1 with TRBJ2-2, with D uncertain. The V and J ends lost 3 bases and 1 base respectively, with 1 base between them. Germline CDR1 reads SGHRS; CDR2 reads YFSETQ. The CDR3 extends over 12 amino acids. In DNA, the CDR3 is TGCGCCAGCAGCTGGAACACCGGGGAGCTGTTTTTT. Its protein product is CASSWNTGELFF.

The chain is built from TRBV6-2 or TRBV6-3 and TRBJ2-1; 7 bases match TRBD2. The CDR3 extends over 15 amino acids. Trimming took 6 bases from V and 5 from J; bases not matched to a gene: 10. In germline, CDR1 is MNHEY, CDR2 SVGEGT. DNA of the CDR3: TGTGCCAGCAGCCCCTCAGCGGGAAAGGACAATGAGCAGTTCTTC. Translated: CASSPSAGKDNEQFF.

The chain employs TRBV12-3 or TRBV12-4 and TRBJ2-3; D is uncertain. Between the trimmed V and J ends, which lost 8 bases and 4 bases, there was a span of 7 bases. CDR3 length: 11 residues. CDR3 in DNA: TGTGCCAGCGGTGTCCCAGATACGCAGTATTTT. It specifies CASGVPDTQYF.

The chain links TRBV18 to TRBJ1-2, with a possible D match to TRBD1 (6 bases). V was pared by 3 bases and J by 1 base, with 6 bases between. Germline V gene data show CDR1 as KGHSH and CDR2 as LQKENI. The CDR3 contains 13 residues. In nucleotides, the CDR3 is TGTGCCAGCTCACCGGACAGTAACTATGGCTACACCTTC. Amino acid sequence: CASSPDSNYGYTF.

In DNA form, the CDR3 reads TGTGCCTGGAGTGTAGGCCCACCAGGAGGGGAGCTGTTTTTT. It is translated as CAWSVGPPGGELFF. J is TRBJ2-2 and V is TRBV30; D unclear. CDR1 is GTSNPN and CDR2 is SVGIG in the germline V gene (reference sequence). This CDR3 spans 14 amino acids. V lost 0 bases to trimming and J lost 8 bases, with 13 bases between them.

The chain uses TRBV5-1 and TRBJ2-7; the D call may be TRBD1 or TRBD2 (5 bases each). The CDR3 sequence is 15 residues long. Germline V CDR1 and CDR2: SGHRS, YFSETQ. Trimming pared 0 bases from V and 5 bases from J, leaving 15 bases between. The CDR3 DNA reads as TGCGCCAGCAGCTTGGAGCAGGGAGTAATGAACGAGCAGTACTTC. Translating it yields CASSLEQGVMNEQYF.

V usage is TRBV27 and J usage is TRBJ1-6; 7 positions match TRBD1. The CDR3 is 18 residues long. The germline CDR1 and CDR2 sequences are MNHEY and SMNVEV (reference sequence). With V trimmed by 5 bases and J by 0 bases, 10 bases remained unmatched. CDR3: CASSPYRQGSSYNSPLHF. The CDR3 nucleotides are TGTGCCAGCAGTCCCTATCGACAGGGAAGCTCCTATAATTCACCCCTCCACTTT.

The V gene is TRBV7-8, the J gene TRBJ2-5; weak D call: TRBD1 (6 bases). V dropped 3 bases and J dropped 5 bases, with 13 bases sitting between them. Germline V CDR1 and CDR2: SGHVS, FQNEAQ. The CDR3 loop spans 14 amino acids. The CDR3 sequence: CASSLGRGSETQYF. CDR3 bases: TGTGCCAGCAGCTTGGGCAGGGGCAGTGAGACCCAGTACTTC.